This record looks at one TCR beta chain sequence and its context. Antigen unknown. This specimen comes from a study of cytomegalovirus exposure and HLA in healthy donors. The CDR3 is made up of 12 amino acids. The V end was cut by 3 bases, the J end by 10 bases, with 12 bases between. Germline values: CDR1 LNHDA, CDR2 SQIVND (reference sequence). Primers: 60 Vbeta forward and 13 Jbeta reverse. Sequenced by immunoSEQ multiplex PCR; TCRdb stores in-frame clones only, minus some. The sample comprises 150,000 to 200,000 clones, 78% of which are singletons, and about 5.6% rests with the top ten. General study results and limits: It was taken for granted in presence/absence analyses that sequencing depth across donors was roughly uniform. A list of about 160 TCR beta chains associated with cytomegalovirus was given.

Sequencing was carried out using PBMCs. The V and J genes are TRBV19 and TRBJ1-1, with unresolved D. The receptor was isolated from a woman aged 25 to 39 in good health and CMV-seropositive. The CDR3 DNA reads as TGTGCCAGTAGTATCGGGAACTGGGTAGCTTTCTTT. This codes for CASSIGNWVAFF.